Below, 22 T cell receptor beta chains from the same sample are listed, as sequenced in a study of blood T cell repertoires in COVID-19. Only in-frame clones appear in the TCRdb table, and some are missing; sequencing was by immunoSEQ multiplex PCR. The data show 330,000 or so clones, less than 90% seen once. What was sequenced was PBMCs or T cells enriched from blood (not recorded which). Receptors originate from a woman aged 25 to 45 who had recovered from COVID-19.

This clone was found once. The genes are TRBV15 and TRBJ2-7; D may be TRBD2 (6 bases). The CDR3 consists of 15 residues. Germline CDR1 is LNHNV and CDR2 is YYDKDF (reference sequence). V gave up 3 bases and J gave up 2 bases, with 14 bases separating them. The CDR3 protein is CATSRGGAETYEQYF. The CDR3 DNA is TGTGCCACCAGCAGGGGGGGAGCGGAGACCTACGAGCAGTACTTC.

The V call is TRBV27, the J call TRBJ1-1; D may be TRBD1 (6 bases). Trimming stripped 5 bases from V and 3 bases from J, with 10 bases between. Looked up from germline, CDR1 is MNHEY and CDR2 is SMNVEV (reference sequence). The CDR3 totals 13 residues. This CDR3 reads CASSQGQYTEAFF. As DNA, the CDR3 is TGTGCCAGCAGTCAAGGACAGTACACTGAAGCTTTCTTT.

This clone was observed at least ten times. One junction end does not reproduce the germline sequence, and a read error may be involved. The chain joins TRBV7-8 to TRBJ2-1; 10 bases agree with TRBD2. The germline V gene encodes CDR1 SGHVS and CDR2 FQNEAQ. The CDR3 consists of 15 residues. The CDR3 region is CASSVAGGDYNEQFF. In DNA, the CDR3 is TGTGCCAGCAGCGTAGCGGGGGGTGACTACAATGAGCAGTTCTTC. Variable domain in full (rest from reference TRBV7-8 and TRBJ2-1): GAGVSQSPRYKVAKRGQDVALRCDPISGHVSLFWYQQALGQGPEFLTYFQNEAQLDKSGLPSDRFFAERPEGSVSTLKIQRTQQEDSAVYLCASSVAGGDYNEQFFGPGTRLTVL.

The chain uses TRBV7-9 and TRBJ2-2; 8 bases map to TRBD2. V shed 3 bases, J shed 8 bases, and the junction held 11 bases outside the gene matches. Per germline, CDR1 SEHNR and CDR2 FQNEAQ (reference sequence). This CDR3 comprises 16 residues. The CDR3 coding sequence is TGTGCCAGCAGCTTGCGAGCGGGAGATGTTAGTGGGGAGCTGTTTTTT. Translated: CASSLRAGDVSGELFF.

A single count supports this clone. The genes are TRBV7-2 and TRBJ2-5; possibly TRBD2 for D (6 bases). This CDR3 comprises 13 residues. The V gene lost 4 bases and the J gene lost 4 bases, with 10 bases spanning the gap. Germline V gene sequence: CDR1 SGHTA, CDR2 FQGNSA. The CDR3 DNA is TGTGCCAGCAGCTCGGGACTTATAGAGACCCAGTACTTC. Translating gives CASSSGLIETQYF.

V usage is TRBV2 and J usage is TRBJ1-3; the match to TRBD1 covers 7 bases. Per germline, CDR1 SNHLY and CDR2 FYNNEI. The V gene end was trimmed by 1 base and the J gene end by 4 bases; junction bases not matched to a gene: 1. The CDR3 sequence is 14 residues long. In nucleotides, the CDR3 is TGTGCCAGCAGTGAAGGGGGACAGGGAAACACCATATATTTT. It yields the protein CASSEGGQGNTIYF.

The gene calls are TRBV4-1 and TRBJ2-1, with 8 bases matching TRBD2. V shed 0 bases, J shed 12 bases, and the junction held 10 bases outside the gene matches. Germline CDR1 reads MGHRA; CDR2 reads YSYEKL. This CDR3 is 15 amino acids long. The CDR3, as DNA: TGCGCCAGCAGCCAAGATGAGGGGACTAGTAGTTGGCAGTTCTTC. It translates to CASSQDEGTSSWQFF.

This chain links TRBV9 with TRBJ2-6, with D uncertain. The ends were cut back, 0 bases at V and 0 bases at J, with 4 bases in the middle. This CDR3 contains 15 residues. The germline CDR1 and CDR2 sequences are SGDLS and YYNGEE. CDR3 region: CASSVGHSGANVLTF. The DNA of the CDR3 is TGTGCCAGCAGCGTAGGGCACTCTGGGGCCAACGTCCTGACTTTC.

CDR3 residues: CATSSLREAYNEQFF. In DNA, the CDR3 is TGTGCCACCAGCAGTCTCCGGGAGGCTTACAATGAGCAGTTCTTC. V usage is TRBV15 and J usage is TRBJ2-1; 7 nucleotides agree with TRBD2. The CDR3 contains 15 residues. The junction had 6 bases not matched to a gene; V was cut back by 3 bases and J by 4 bases. The V gene's germline CDR1 is LNHNV and CDR2 YYDKDF (reference sequence).

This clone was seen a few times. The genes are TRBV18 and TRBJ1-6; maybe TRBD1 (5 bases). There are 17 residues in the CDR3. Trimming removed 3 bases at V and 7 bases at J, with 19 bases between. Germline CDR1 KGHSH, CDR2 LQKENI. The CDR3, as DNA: TGTGCCAGCTCACCCTTTTTCCGACAGCAAGTCAATTCACCCCTCCACTTT. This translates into CASSPFFRQQVNSPLHF.

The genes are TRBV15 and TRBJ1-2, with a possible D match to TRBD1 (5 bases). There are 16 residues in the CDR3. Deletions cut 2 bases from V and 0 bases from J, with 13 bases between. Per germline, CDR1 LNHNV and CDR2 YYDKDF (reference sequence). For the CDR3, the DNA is TGTGCCACCAGCAGATTGGACAATTATCCTAACTATGGCTACACCTTC. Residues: CATSRLDNYPNYGYTF. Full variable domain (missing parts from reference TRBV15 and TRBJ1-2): DAMVIQNPRYQVTQFGKPVTLSCSQTLNHNVMYWYQQKSSQAPKLLFHYYDKDFNNEADTPDNFQSRRPNTSFCFLDIRSPGLGDTAMYLCATSRLDNYPNYGYTFGSGTRLTVV.

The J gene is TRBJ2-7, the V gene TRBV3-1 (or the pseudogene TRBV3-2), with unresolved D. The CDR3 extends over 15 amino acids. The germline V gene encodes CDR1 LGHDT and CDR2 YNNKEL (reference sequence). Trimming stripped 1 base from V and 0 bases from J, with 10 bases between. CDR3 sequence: CASSQGPSGSYEQYF. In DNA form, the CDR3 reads TGTGCCAGCAGCCAAGGTCCCTCAGGCTCCTACGAGCAGTACTTC.

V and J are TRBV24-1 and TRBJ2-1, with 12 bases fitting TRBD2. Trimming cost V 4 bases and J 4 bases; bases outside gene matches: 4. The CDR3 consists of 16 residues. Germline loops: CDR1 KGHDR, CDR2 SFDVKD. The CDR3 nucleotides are TGTGCCACCAGTGACCCCGGGACTAGCGGGTACAATGAGCAGTTCTTC. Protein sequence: CATSDPGTSGYNEQFF.

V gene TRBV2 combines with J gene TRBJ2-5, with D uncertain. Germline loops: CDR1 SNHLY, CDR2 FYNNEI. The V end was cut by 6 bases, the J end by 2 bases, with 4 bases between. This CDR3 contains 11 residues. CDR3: CASSSQETQYF. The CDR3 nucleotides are TGTGCCAGCAGCTCTCAAGAGACCCAGTACTTC. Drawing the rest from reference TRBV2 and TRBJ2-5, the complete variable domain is EPEVTQTPSHQVTQMGQEVILRCVPISNHLYFYWYRQILGQKVEFLVSFYNNEISEKSEIFDDQFSVERPDGSNFTLKIRSTKLEDSAMYFCASSSQETQYFGPGTRLLVL.

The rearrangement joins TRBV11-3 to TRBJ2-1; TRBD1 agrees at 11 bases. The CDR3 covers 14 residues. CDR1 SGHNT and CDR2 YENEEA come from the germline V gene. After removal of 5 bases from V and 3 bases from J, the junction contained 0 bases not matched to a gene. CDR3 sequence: CASSGTGGYNEQFF. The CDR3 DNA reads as TGTGCCAGCAGCGGGACAGGGGGCTACAATGAGCAGTTCTTC.

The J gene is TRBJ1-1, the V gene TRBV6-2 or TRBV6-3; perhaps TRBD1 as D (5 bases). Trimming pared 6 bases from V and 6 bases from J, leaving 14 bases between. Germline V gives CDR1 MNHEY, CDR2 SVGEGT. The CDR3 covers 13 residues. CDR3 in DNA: TGTGCCAGCAGCCAACCTGGGGGGGCTGAAGCTTTCTTT. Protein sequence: CASSQPGGAEAFF.

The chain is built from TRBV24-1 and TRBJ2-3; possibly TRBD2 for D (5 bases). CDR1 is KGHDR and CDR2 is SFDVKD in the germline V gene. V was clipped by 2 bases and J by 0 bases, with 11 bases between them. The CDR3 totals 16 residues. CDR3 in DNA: TGTGCCACCAGTGATTCGACTAACCCTAGCACAGATACGCAGTATTTT. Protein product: CATSDSTNPSTDTQYF.

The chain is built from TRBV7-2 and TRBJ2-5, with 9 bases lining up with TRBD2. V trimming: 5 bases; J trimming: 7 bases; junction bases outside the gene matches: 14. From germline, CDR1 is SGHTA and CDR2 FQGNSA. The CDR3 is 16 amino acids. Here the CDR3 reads CASSPGGGRGAGTQYF. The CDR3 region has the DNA TGTGCCAGCAGCCCTGGCGGCGGGAGGGGAGCCGGGACCCAGTACTTC.

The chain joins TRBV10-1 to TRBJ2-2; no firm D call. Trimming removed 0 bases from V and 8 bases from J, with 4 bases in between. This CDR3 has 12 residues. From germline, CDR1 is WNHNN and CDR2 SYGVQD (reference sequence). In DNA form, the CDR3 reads TGCGCCAGCAGTGAGTCGGCAGGGGAGCTGTTTTTT. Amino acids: CASSESAGELFF.

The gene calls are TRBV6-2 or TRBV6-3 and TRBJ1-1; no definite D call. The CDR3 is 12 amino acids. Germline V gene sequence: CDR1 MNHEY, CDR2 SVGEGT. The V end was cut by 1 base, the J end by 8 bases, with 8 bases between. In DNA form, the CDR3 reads TGTGCCAGCAGTTACTTTACAGCAGAAGCTTTCTTT. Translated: CASSYFTAEAFF.

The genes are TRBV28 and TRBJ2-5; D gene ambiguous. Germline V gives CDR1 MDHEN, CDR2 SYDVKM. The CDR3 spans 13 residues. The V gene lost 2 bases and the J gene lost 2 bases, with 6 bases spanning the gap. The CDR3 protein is CASSLVRQETQYF. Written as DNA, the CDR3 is TGTGCCAGCAGTTTAGTGCGGCAAGAGACCCAGTACTTC.

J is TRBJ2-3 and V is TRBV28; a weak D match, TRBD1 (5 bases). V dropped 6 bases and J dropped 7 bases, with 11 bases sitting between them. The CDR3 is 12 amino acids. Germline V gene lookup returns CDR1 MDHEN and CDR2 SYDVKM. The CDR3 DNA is TGTGCCAGCAGCATCCGGACATATACGCAGTATTTT. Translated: CASSIRTYTQYF.